The 4 T cell receptor beta chains in this list originate from one sample, sequenced in a study of blood T cell repertoires in COVID-19. The method was immunoSEQ multiplex PCR; TCRdb's version includes in-frame clones alone and lacks a portion of them. Of about 210,000 clones in the sample, about nine tenths were seen once. The sample consisted of peripheral blood. The receptor source for this set is a man aged 40-55 years with acute or convalescent COVID-19.

This chain uses TRBV28 with TRBJ2-5; 9 bases agree with TRBD1. The CDR3 extends over 15 amino acids. V dropped 3 bases and J dropped 5; count of bases not matched to a gene: 7. The germline V gene has CDR1 MDHEN and CDR2 SYDVKM. CDR3: CASSFGTGQMETQYF. The CDR3 coding sequence is TGTGCCAGCAGTTTTGGGACAGGGCAAATGGAGACCCAGTACTTC. Together with reference TRBV28 and TRBJ2-5, the CDR3 gives the full variable domain: DVKVTQSSRYLVKRTGEKVFLECVQDMDHENMFWYRQDPGLGLRLIYFSYDVKMKEKGDIPEGYSVSREKKERFSLILESASTNQTSMYLCASSFGTGQMETQYFGPGTRLLVL.

The chain has TRBV11-2 and TRBJ2-5; D may be TRBD2 (5 bases). V lost 6 bases, J lost 1 base, and 15 bases lay in between. CDR3 size: 15 residues. Per germline, CDR1 SGHAT and CDR2 FQNNGV. DNA for the CDR3: TGTGCCAGCAGGCCCTCTCCCGGAGGCCAAGAGACCCAGTACTTC. This encodes CASRPSPGGQETQYF.

V is TRBV6-5 and J is TRBJ1-1, with D perhaps matching TRBD1 (5 bases). CDR3 length equals 13 residues. V lost 6 bases and J lost 1, with 9 bases in between. Germline-derived CDR1 and CDR2 are MNHEY and SVGAGI. In DNA form, the CDR3 reads TGTGCCAGCAGCTTCGACAGGAACACTGAAGCTTTCTTT. Translation gives CASSFDRNTEAFF.

The chain employs TRBV27 and TRBJ2-5; 7 bases align to TRBD1. Germline V gene data show CDR1 as MNHEY and CDR2 as SMNVEV (reference sequence). The CDR3 has 17 amino acids. J was trimmed by 5 bases and V by 6 bases; bases with no gene match: 18. CDR3 protein: CASRGALSTGAWETQYF. The CDR3 DNA reads as TGTGCCAGCAGGGGGGCACTGAGTACAGGGGCTTGGGAGACCCAGTACTTC.